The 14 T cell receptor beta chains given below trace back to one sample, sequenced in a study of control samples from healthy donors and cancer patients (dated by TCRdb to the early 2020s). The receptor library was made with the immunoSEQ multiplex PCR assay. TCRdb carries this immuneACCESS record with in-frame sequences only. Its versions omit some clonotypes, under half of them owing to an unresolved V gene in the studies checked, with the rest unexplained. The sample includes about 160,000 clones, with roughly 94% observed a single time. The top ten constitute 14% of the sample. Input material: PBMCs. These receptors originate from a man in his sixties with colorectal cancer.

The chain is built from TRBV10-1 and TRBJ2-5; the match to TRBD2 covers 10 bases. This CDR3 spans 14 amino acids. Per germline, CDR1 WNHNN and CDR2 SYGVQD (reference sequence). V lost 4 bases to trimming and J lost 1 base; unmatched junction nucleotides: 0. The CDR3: CASSASGSQETQYF. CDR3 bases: TGCGCCAGCAGTGCTAGCGGGAGCCAAGAGACCCAGTACTTC.

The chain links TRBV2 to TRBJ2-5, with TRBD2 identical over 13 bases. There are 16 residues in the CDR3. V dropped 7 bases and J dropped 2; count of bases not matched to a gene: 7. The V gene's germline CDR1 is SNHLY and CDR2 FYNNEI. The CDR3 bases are TGTGCCAGCATCAGGACTAGCGGGGGTCCTCAAGAGACCCAGTACTTC. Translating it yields CASIRTSGGPQETQYF.

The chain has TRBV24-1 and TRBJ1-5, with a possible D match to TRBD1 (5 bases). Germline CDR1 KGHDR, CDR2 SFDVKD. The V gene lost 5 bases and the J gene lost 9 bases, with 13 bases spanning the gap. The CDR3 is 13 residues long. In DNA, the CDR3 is TGTGCCACCAGTGCAACAGGTCCAGGGCCCCAGCATTTT. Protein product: CATSATGPGPQHF.

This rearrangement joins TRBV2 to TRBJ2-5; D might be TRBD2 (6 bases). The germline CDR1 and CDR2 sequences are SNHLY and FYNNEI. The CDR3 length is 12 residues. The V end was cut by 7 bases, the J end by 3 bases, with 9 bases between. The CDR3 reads CASTGSKETQYF. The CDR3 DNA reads TGTGCCAGCACCGGGAGTAAAGAGACCCAGTACTTC.

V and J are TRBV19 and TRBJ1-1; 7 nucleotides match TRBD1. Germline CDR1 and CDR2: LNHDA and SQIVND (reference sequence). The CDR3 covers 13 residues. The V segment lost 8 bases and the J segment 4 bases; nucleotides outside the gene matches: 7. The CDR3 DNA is TGTGCCAGTGACAGGAGGGGGCTCACTGAAGCTTTCTTT. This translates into CASDRRGLTEAFF.

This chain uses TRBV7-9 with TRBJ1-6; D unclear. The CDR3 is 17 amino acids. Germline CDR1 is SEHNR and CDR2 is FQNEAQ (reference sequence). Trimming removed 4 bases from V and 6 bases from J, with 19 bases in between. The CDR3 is CASSSNDGMWGNSPLHF. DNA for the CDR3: TGTGCCAGCAGCTCGAACGACGGAATGTGGGGTAATTCACCCCTCCACTTT.

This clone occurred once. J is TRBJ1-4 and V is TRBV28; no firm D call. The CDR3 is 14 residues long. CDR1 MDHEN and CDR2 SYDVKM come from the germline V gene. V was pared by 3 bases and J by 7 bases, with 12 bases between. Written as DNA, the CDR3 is TGTGCCAGCAGTTTTTCCGGGTCTGGTGAAAAACTGTTTTTT. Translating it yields CASSFSGSGEKLFF.

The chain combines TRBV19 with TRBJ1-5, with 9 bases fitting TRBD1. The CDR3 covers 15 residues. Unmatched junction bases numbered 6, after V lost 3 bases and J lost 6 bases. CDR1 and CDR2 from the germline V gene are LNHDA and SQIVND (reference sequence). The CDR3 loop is CASSMNRGQAQPQHF. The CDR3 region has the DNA TGTGCCAGTAGTATGAACAGGGGGCAGGCTCAGCCCCAGCATTTT.

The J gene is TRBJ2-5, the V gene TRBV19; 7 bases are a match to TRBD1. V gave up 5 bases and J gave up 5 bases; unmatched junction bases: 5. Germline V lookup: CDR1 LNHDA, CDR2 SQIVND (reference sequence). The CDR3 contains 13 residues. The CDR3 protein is CASSAQGRETQYF. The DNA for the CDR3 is TGTGCCAGTAGTGCACAGGGGCGGGAGACCCAGTACTTC.

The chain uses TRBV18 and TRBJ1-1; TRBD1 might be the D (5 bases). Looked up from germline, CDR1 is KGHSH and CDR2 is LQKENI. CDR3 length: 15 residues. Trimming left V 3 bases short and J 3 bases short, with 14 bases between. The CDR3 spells CASSPLSVGDTEAFF. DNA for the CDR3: TGTGCCAGCTCACCCCTTTCGGTAGGGGACACTGAAGCTTTCTTT.

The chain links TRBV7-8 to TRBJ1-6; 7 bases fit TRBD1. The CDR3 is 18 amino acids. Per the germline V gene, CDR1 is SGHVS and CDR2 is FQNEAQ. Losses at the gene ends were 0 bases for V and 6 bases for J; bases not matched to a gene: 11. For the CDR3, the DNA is TGTGCCAGCAGCTTAGCTAGGGGGCTACGTAACCCTAATTCACCCCTCCACTTT. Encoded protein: CASSLARGLRNPNSPLHF.

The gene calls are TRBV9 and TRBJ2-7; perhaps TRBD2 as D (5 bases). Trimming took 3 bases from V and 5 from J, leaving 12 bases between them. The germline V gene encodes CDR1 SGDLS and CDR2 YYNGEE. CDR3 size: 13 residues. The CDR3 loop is CASSGAAGDEQYF. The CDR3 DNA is TGTGCCAGCAGCGGGGCCGCCGGGGACGAGCAGTACTTC.

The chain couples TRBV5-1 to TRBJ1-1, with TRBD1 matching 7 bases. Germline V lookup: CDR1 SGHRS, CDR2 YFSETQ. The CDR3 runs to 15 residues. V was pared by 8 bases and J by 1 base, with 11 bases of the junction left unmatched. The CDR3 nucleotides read TGCGCCAGTAAAACAGGGGACATGGCGAACACTGAAGCTTTCTTT. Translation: CASKTGDMANTEAFF.

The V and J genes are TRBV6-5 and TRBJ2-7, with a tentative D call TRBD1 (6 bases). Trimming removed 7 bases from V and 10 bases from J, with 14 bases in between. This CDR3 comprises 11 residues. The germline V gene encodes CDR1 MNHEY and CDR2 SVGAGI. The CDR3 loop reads CASIQDRVQYF. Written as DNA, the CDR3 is TGTGCCAGCATCCAGGACAGAGTTCAGTACTTC.